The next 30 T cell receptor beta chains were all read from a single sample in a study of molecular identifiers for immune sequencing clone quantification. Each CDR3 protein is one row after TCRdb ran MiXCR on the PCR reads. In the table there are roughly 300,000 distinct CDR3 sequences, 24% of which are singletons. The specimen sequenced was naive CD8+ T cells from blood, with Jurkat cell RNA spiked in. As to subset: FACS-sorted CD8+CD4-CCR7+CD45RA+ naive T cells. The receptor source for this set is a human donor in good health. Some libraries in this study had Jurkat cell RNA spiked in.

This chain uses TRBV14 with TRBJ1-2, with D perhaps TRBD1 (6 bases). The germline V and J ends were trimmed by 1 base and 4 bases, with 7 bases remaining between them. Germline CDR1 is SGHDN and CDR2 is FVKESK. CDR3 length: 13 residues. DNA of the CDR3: TGTGCCAGCAGCCAAGGGACAGCCTATGGCTACACCTTC. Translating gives CASSQGTAYGYTF. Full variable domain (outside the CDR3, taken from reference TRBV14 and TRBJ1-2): EAGVTQFPSHSVIEKGQTVTLRCDPISGHDNLYWYRRVMGKEIKFLLHFVKESKQDESGMPNNRFLAERTGGTYSTLKVQPAELEDSGVYFCASSQGTAYGYTFGSGTRLTVV.

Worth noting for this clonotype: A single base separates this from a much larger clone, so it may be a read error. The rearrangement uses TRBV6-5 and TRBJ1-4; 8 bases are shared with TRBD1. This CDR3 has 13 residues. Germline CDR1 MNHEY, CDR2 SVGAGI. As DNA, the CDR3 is TGTGCCAGCAGTTACGTGGGACAGGAAAGACTGTTTTTT. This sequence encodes CASSYVGQERLFF.

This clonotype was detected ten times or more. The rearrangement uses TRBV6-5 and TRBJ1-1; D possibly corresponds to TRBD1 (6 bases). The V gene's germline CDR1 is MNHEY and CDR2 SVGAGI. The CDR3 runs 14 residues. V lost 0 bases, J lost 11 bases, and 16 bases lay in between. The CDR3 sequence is CASSYSPGTGRAFF. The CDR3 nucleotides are TGTGCCAGCAGTTACTCTCCCGGTACAGGGCGTGCTTTCTTT.

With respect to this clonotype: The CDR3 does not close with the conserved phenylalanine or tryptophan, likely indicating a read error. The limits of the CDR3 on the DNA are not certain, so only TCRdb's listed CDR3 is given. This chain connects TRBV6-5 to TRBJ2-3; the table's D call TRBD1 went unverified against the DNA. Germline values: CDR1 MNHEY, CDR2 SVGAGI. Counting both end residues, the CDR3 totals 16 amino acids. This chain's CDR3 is CASGYSTTGIADTQYS.

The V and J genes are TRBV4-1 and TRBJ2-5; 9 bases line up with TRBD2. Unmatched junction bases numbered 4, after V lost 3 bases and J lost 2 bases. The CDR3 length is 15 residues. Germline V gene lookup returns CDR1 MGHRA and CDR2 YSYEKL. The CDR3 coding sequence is TGCGCCAGCAGCCAGATACTAGCGGGTCAAGAGACCCAGTACTTC. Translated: CASSQILAGQETQYF.

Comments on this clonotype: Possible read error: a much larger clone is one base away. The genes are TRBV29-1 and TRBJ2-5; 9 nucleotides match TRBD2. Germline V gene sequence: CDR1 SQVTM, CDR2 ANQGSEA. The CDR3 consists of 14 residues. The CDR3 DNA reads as TGCGGCGTTCTCTCTAGCGGGATCTACGAGACCCAGTACTTC. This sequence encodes CGVLSSGIYETQYF.

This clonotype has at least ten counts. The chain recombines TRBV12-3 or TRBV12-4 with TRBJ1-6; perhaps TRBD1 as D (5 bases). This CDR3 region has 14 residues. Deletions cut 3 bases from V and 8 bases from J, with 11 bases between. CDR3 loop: CASSFGRVYSPLHF. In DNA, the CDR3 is TGTGCCAGCAGTTTCGGCAGGGTTTATTCACCCCTCCACTTT.

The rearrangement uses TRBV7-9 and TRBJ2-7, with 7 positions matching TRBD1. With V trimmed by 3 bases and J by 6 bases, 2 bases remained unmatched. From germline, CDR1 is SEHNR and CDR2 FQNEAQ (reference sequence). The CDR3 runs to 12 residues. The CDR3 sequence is CASSFTGVEQYF. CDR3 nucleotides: TGTGCCAGCAGCTTTACAGGGGTCGAGCAGTACTTC.

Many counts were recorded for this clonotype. The CDR3 bases are TGCGCCAGCAGCTACAGGGGATTGGACACTGAAGCTTTCTTT. Its protein product is CASSYRGLDTEAFF. The genes are TRBV5-1 and TRBJ1-1; 7 nucleotides align to TRBD1. J was trimmed by 3 bases and V by 3 bases; bases with no gene match: 5. This CDR3 has 14 amino acids. Germline V CDR1 and CDR2: SGHRS, YFSETQ.

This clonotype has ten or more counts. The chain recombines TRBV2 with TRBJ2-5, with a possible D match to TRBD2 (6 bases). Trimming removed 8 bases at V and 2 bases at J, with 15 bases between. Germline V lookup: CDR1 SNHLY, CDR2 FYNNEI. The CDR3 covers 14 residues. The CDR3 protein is CASAGLAAQETQYF. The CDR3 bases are TGTGCCAGCGCGGGATTAGCGGCACAAGAGACCCAGTACTTC.

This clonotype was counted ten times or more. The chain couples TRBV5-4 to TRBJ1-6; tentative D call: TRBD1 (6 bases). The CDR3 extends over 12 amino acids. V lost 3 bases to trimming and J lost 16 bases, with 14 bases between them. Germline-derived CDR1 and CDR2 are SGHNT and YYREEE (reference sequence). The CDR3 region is CASSSTDRRLHF. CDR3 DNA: TGTGCCAGCAGCTCGACAGACAGGCGGCTCCACTTT.

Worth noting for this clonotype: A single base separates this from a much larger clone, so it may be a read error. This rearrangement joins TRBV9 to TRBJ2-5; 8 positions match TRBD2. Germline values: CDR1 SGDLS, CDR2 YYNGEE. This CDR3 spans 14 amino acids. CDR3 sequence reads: CASSAGSSGQFGGF. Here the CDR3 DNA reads TGTGCCAGCAGCGCTGGTTCTAGCGGGCAGTTCGGGGGCTTC.

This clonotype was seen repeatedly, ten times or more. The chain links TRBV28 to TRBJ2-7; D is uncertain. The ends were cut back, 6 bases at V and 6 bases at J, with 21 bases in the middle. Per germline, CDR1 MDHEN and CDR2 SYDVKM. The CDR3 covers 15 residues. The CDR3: CASSHVLGAIGEQYF. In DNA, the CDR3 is TGTGCCAGCAGCCACGTTCTAGGTGCCATCGGCGAGCAGTACTTC.

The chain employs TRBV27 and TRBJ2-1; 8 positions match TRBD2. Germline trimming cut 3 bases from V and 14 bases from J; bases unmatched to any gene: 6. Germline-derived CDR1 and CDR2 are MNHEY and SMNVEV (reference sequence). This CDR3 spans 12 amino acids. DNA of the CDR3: TGTGCCAGCAGTTTTCCGGGAGGGCCGGAGTTCTTC. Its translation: CASSFPGGPEFF.

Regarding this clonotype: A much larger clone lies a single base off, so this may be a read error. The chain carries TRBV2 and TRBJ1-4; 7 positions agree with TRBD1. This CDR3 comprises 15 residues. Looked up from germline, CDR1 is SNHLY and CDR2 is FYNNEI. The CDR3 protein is CASRAPGQLNEKLVF. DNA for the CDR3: TGTGCCAGCAGGGCTCCGGGACAGCTTAATGAAAAACTGGTTTTT.

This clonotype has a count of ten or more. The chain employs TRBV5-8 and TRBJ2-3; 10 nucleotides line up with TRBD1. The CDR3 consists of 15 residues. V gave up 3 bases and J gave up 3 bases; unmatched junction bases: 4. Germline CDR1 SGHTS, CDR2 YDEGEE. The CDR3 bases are TGTGCCAGCAGCTGGGGACAGGGGATTACAGATACGCAGTATTTT. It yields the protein CASSWGQGITDTQYF.

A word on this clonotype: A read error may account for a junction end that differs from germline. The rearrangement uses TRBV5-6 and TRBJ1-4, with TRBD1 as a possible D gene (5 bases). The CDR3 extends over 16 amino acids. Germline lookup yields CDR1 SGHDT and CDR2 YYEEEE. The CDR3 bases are TGTGCCAGCAGGCGCGGGACGGAAGCAACTAATGGAAAACTGTTTTTT. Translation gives CASRRGTEATNGKLFF.

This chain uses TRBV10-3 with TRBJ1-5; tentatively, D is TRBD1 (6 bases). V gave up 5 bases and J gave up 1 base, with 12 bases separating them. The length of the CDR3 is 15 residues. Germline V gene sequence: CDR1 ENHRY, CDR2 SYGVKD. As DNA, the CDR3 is TGTGCCATCAGTAGGGGGTTTGAGAGCAATCAGCCCCAGCATTTT. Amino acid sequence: CAISRGFESNQPQHF.

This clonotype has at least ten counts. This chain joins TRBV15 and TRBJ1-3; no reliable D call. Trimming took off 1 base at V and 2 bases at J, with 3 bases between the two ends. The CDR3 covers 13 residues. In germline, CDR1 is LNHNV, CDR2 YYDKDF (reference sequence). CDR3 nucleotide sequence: TGTGCCACCAGCAGAGTTCCTGGAAACACCATATATTTT. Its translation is CATSRVPGNTIYF.

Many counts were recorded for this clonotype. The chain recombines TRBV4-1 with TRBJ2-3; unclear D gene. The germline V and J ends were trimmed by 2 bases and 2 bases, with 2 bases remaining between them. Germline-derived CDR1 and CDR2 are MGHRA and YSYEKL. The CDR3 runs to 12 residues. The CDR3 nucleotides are TGCGCCAGCAGCCAACCCACAGATACGCAGTATTTT. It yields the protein CASSQPTDTQYF.

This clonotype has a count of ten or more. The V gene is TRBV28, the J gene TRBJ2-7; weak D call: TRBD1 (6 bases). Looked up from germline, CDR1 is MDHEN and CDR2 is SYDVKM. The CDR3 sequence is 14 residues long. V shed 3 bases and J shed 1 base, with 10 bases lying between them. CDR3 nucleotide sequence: TGTGCCAGCAGTTTGAGAACAGGGTCCTACGAGCAGTACTTC. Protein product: CASSLRTGSYEQYF.

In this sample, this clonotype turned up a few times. The CDR3 is CASSGTPYSNQPQHF. The CDR3 DNA is TGTGCCAGTAGCGGGACTCCGTATAGCAATCAGCCCCAGCATTTT. The V and J genes are TRBV19 and TRBJ1-5; tentative D call: TRBD1 (5 bases). Germline CDR1 and CDR2: LNHDA and SQIVND (reference sequence). The CDR3 is 15 amino acids. V lost 6 bases and J 0 bases, leaving 12 bases between the germline ends.

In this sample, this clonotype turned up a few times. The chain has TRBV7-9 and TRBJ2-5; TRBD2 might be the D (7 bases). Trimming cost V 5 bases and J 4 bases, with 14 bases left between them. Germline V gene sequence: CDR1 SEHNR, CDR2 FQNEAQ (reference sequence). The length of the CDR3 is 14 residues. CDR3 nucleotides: TGTGCCAGCAGCCCGCCGGGGGGCCCAGAGACCCAGTACTTC. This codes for CASSPPGGPETQYF.

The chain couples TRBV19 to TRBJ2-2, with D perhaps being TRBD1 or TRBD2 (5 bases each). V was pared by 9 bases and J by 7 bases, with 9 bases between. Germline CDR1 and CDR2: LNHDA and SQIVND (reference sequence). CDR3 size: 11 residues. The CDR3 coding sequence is TGTGCCAGCGAGGGGCACGGGGAGCTGTTTTTT. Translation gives CASEGHGELFF.

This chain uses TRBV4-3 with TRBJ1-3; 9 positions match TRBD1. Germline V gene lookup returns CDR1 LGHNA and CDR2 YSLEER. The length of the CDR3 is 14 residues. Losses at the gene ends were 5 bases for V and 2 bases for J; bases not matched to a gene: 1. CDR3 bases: TGCGCCAGCAGCGGGACAGGGACTGGAAACACCATATATTTT. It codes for CASSGTGTGNTIYF.

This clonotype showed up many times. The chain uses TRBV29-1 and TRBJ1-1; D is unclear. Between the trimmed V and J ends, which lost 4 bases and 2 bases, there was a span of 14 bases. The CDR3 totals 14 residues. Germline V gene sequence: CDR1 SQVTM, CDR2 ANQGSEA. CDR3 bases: TGCAGCGTTGCGGACCCGCGGTCAAACACTGAAGCTTTCTTT. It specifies CSVADPRSNTEAFF.

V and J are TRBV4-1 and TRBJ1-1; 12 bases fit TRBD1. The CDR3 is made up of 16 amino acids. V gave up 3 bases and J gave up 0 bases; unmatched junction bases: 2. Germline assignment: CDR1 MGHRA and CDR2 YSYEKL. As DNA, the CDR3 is TGCGCCAGCAGCCAGGGACAGGGGGCAATGAACACTGAAGCTTTCTTT. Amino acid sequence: CASSQGQGAMNTEAFF.

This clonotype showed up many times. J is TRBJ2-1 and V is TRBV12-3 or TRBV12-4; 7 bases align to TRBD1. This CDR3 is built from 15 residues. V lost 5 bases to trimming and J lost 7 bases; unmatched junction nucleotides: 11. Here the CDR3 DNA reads TGTGCCAGCAGTCCCCCTGACAGGGTATGGAATGAGCAGTTCTTC. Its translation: CASSPPDRVWNEQFF.

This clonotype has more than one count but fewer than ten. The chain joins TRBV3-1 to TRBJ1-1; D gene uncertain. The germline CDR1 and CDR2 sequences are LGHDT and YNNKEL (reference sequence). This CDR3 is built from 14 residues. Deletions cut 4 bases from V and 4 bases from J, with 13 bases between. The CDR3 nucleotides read TGTGCCAGCAGCCGACTGGAGGGTTCCACTGAAGCTTTCTTT. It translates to CASSRLEGSTEAFF.

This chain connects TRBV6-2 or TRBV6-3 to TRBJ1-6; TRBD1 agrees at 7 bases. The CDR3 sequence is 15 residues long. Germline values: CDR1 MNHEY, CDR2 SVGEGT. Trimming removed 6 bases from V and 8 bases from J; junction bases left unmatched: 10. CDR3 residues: CASRHSGTEDSPLHF. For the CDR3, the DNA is TGTGCCAGCAGACACTCCGGGACAGAAGATTCACCCCTCCACTTT.